The rows below give T cell receptor beta chains drawn from one sample of a study of Ad26.COV2.S vaccination and SARS-CoV-2 variants. Measured with immunoSEQ multiplex PCR; TCRdb has only the in-frame clones, and not every one. The data show about 140,000 clones, 86% seen once. Sequencing used peripheral blood, obtained after recovery from COVID-19. These TCRs come from a human donor who had recovered from COVID-19. Each CDR3 is given with its conserved first and last residue. The D gene is left open where the match is weak. Size tells how often a clone was seen (once, few, many) or the class of an expanded clone, and some rows leave it out.

j_gene | d_gene | abundance | v_gene | CDR3nt | CDR3aa
TRBJ1-5 | NA | NA | TRBV3-1/TRBV3-2 | TGTGCCAGCAGCCCCACCCCCGGGGGGGCCAGCAATCAGCCCCAGCATTTT | CASSPTPGGASNQPQHF
TRBJ2-1 | TRBD2 | NA | TRBV28 | TGTGCCAGCAGGGGTGGCGGGGGGCCCCACAATGAGCAGTTCTTC | CASRGGGGPHNEQFF
TRBJ2-3 | NA | NA | TRBV12-5 | TGTGCTAGTGGTTTGGACAGAACAGATACGCAGTATTTT | CASGLDRTDTQYF
TRBJ2-7 | NA | NA | TRBV5-7 | TGTGCCAGCAGCTTGGCCTCGGGGCATAACACGGACAGCTCCTACGAGCAGTACTTC | CASSLASGHNTDSSYEQYF
TRBJ1-1 | NA | NA | TRBV6-5 | TGTGCCAGCAGTACGGAAACAGGGCCGGGCACTGAAGCTTTCTTT | CASSTETGPGTEAFF
TRBJ2-7 | NA | NA | TRBV27 | TGTGCCAGCAGTGCCTCATCCTCCTACGAGCAGTACTTC | CASSASSSYEQYF
TRBJ1-6 | NA | few | TRBV5-5 | TGTGCCAGCAGCTTGGGCCGGGTGGGGAATTCACCCCTCCACTTT | CASSLGRVGNSPLHF
TRBJ1-2 | NA | NA | TRBV6-5 | TGTGCCAGCAGTTACGGCAGGGGCAGCTACACCTTC | CASSYGRGSYTF
TRBJ1-5 | NA | NA | TRBV28 | TGTGCCAGCAGTCAAAGCAATCAGCCCCAGCATTTT | CASSQSNQPQHF
TRBJ1-4 | NA | NA | TRBV4-1 | TGCGCCAGCAGCCCTCGGGCGTTAGGTAATGAAAAACTGTTTTTT | CASSPRALGNEKLFF
TRBJ2-7 | TRBD1 | NA | TRBV27 | TGTGCCAGCAGTCAGGGACAGGGGGTCTACGAGCAGTACTTC | CASSQGQGVYEQYF
TRBJ1-4 | NA | once | TRBV10-3 | TGTGCCATCAGTGAGCAGCACAGCGAAAAACTGTTTTTT | CAISEQHSEKLFF
TRBJ1-1 | NA | NA | TRBV6-5 | TGTGCCAGCAGCTTGGACGGGAACACTGAAGCTTTCTTT | CASSLDGNTEAFF
TRBJ2-5 | TRBD2 | NA | TRBV18 | TGTGCCAGCTCACCACGTCTAGCGGGGTACCAAGAGACCCAGTACTTC | CASSPRLAGYQETQYF
TRBJ1-2 | NA | few | TRBV27 | TGTGCCAGCAGTCCGACAGCTCACTATGGCTACACCTTC | CASSPTAHYGYTF
TRBJ1-3 | NA | NA | TRBV30 | TGTGCCTGGAGTTTAGGTCGCAGGGCTCACACCATATATTTT | CAWSLGRRAHTIYF
TRBJ1-5 | NA | NA | TRBV28 | TGTGCCAGCAGTTTACGGGGGTCCCCCAATCAGCCCCAGCATTTT | CASSLRGSPNQPQHF
TRBJ2-7 | NA | NA | TRBV6-5 | TGTGCCAGCAGTTACGGCACGAACTCCTACGAGCAGTACTTC | CASSYGTNSYEQYF
TRBJ1-1 | NA | NA | TRBV18 | TGTGCCAGCTCACCGGTTCCAGGGCGGGCCACTGAAGCTTTCTTT | CASSPVPGRATEAFF
TRBJ1-2 | NA | few | TRBV6-2/TRBV6-3 | TGTGCCAGCAGTCCCATTCGGCAGGGCGGAGTAAATGGCTACACCTTC | CASSPIRQGGVNGYTF